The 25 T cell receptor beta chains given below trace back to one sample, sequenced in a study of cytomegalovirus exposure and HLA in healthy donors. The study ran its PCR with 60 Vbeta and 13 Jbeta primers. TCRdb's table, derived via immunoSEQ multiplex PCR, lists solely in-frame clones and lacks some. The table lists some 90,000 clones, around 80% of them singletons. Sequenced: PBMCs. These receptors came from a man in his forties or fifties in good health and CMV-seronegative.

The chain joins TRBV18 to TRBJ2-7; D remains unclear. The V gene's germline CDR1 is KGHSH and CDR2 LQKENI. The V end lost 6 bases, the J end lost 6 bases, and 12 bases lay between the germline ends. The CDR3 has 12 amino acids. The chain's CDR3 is CASSPLLGEQYF. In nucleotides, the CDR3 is TGTGCCAGCTCCCCCCTTCTAGGCGAGCAGTACTTC.

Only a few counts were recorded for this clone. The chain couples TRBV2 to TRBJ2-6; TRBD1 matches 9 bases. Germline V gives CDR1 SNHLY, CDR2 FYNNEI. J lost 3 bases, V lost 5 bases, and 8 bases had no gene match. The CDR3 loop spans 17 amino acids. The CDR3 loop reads CASSPDRGIFGANVLTF. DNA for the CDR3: TGTGCCAGCAGTCCTGACAGGGGGATTTTTGGGGCCAACGTCCTGACTTTC. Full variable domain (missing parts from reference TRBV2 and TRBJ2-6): EPEVTQTPSHQVTQMGQEVILRCVPISNHLYFYWYRQILGQKVEFLVSFYNNEISEKSEIFDDQFSVERPDGSNFTLKIRSTKLEDSAMYFCASSPDRGIFGANVLTFGAGSRLTVL.

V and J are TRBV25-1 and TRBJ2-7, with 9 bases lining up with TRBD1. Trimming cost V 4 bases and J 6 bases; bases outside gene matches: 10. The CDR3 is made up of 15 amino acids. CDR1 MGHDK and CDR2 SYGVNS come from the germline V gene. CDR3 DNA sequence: TGTGCCAGCAGTGGACCGGGACAGGGTTCCAGCGAGCAGTACTTC. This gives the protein CASSGPGQGSSEQYF.

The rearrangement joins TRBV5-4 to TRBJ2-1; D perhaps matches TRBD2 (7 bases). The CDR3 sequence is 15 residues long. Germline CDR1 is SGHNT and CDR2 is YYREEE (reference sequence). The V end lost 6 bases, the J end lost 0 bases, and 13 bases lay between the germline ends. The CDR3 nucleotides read TGTGCCAGCACGAAGGGAGGGGGCTCCTACAATGAGCAGTTCTTC. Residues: CASTKGGGSYNEQFF.

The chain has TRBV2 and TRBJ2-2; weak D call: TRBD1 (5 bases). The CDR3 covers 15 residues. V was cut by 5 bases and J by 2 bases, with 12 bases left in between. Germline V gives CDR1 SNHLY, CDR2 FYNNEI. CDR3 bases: TGTGCCAGCAGTATCCAGGGAACCAACACCGGGGAGCTGTTTTTT. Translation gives CASSIQGTNTGELFF.

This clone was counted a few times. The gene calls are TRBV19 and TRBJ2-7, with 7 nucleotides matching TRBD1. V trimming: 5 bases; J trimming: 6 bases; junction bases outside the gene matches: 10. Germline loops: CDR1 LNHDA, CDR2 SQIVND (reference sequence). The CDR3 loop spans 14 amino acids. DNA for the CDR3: TGTGCCAGTAGTTCGTCCGGGACAGTTACCGAGCAGTACTTC. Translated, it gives CASSSSGTVTEQYF.

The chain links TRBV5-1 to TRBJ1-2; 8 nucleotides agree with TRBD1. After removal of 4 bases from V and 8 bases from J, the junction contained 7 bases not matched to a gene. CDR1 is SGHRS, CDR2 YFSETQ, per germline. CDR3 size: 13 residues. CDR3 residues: CASSLGQGPGYTF. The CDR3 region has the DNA TGCGCCAGCAGCCTTGGACAGGGCCCCGGCTACACCTTC.

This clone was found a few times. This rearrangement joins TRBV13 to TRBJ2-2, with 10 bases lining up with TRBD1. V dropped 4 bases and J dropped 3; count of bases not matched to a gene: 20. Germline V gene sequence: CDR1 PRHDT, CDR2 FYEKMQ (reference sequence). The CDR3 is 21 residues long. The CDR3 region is CASSSRIWDRGGGDDTGELFF. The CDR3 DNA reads TGTGCCAGCAGCTCGAGAATCTGGGACAGGGGAGGGGGAGACGACACCGGGGAGCTGTTTTTT.

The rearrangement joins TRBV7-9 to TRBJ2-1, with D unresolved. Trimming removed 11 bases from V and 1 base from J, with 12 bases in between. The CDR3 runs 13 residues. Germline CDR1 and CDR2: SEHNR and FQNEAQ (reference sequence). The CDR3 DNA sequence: TGTGCCGTTTCCCCAGCGTCCTACAATGAGCAGTTCTTC. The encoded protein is CAVSPASYNEQFF.

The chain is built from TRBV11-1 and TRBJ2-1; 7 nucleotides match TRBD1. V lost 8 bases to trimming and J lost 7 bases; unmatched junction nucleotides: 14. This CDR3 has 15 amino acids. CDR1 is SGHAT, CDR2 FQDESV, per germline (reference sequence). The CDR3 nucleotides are TGTGCCAGCGCTAGGCCCACAGGGGCGAATAATGAGCAGTTCTTC. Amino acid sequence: CASARPTGANNEQFF.

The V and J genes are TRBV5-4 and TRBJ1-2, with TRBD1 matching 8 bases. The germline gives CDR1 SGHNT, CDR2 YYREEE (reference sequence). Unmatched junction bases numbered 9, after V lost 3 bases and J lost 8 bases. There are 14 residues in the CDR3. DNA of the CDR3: TGTGCCAGCAGCTCCATGGACAGGGTTGGCGGCTACACCTTC. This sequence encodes CASSSMDRVGGYTF. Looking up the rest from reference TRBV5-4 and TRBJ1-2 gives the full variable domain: ETGVTQSPTHLIKTRGQQVTLRCSSQSGHNTVSWYQQALGQGPQFIFQYYREEENGRGNFPPRFSGLQFPNYSSELNVNALELDDSALYLCASSSMDRVGGYTFGSGTRLTVV.

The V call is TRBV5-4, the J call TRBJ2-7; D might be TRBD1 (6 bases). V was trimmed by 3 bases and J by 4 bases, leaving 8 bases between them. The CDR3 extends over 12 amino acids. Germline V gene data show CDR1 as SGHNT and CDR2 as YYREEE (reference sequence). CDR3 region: CASSSRGYEQYF. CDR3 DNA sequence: TGTGCCAGCAGCTCAAGGGGGTACGAGCAGTACTTC.

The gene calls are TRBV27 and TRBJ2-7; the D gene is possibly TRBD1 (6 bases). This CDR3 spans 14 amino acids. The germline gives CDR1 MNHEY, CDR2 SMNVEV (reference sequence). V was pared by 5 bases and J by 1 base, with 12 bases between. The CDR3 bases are TGTGCCAGCAGTATAGACAGGAGTTCCTACGAGCAGTACTTC. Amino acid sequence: CASSIDRSSYEQYF.

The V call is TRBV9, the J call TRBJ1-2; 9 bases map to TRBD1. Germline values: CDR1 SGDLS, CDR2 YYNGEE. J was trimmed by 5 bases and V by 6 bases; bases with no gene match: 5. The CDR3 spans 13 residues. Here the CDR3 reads CASIKGTGYGYTF. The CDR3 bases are TGTGCCAGCATAAAAGGGACAGGGTATGGCTACACCTTC.

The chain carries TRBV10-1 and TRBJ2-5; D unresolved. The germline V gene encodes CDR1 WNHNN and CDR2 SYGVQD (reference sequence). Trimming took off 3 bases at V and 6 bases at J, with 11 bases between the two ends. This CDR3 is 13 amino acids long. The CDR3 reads CASSERVMKTQYF. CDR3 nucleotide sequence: TGCGCCAGCAGTGAACGGGTGATGAAGACCCAGTACTTC.

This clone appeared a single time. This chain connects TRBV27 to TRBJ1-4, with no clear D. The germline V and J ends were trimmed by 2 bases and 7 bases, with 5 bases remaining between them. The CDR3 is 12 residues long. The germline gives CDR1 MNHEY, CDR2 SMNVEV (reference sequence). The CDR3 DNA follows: TGTGCCAGCAGTTTAGCAGGTGAAAAACTGTTTTTT. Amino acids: CASSLAGEKLFF. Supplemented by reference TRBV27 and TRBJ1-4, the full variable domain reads EAQVTQNPRYLITVTGKKLTVTCSQNMNHEYMSWYRQDPGLGLRQIYYSMNVEVTDKGDVPEGYKVSRKEKRNFPLILESPSPNQTSLYFCASSLAGEKLFFGSGTQLSVL.

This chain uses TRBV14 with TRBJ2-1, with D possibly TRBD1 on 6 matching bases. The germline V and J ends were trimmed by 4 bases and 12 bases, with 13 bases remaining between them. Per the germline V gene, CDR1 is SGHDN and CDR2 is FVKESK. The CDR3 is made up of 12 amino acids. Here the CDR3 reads CASSLLGGWQFF. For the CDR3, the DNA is TGTGCCAGCAGCCTCCTAGGGGGTTGGCAGTTCTTC.

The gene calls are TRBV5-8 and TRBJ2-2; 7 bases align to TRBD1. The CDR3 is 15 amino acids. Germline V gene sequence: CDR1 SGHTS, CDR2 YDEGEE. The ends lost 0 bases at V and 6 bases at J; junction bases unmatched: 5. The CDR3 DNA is TGTGCCAGCAGCTTGGGGACAGGAATCCCCGGGGAGCTGTTTTTT. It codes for CASSLGTGIPGELFF.

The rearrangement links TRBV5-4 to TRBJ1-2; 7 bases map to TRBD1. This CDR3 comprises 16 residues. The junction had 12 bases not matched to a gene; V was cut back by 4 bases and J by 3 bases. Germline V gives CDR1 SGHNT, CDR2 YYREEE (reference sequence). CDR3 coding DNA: TGTGCCAGCAGCCTAGGACAGGTTGGGGGGTACTATGGCTACACCTTC. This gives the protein CASSLGQVGGYYGYTF.

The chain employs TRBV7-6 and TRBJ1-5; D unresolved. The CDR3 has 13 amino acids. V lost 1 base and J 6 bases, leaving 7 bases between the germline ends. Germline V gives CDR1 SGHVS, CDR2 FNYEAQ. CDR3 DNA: TGTGCCAGCAGCTTAGGGGAGGGTCAGCCCCAGCATTTT. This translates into CASSLGEGQPQHF.

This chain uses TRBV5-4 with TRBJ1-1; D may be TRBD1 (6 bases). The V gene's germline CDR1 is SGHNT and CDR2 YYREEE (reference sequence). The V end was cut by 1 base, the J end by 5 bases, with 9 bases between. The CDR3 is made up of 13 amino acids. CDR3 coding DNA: TGTGCCAGCAGCTTGTTTCAGGGGACTGAAGCTTTCTTT. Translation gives CASSLFQGTEAFF.

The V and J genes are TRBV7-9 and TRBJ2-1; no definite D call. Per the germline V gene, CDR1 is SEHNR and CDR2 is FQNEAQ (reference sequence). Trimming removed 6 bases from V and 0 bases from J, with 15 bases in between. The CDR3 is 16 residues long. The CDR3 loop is CASRPRSESSYNEQFF. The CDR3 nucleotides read TGTGCCAGCAGACCTAGGAGCGAAAGCTCCTACAATGAGCAGTTCTTC.

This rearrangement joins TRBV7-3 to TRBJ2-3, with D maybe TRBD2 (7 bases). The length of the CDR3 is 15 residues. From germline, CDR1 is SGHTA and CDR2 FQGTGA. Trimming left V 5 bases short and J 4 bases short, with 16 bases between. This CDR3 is CASSPGRGGADTQYF. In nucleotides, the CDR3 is TGTGCCAGCAGCCCTGGAAGGGGGGGCGCAGATACGCAGTATTTT.

CDR3 DNA sequence: TGCGCCAGTGGGCCGCGGGGGACGGCGACTAGCACAGATACGCAGTATTTT. Residues: CASGPRGTATSTDTQYF. This chain connects TRBV4-1 to TRBJ2-3; 7 bases fit TRBD2. CDR3 length: 17 residues. Per germline, CDR1 MGHRA and CDR2 YSYEKL. V shed 9 bases and J 0 bases; nucleotides not matched to a gene: 15.

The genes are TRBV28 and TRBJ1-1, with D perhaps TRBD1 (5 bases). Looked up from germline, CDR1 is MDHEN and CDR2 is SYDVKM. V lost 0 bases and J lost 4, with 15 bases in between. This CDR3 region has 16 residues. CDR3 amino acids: CASSLWRNAQGTEAFF. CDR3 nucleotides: TGTGCCAGCAGTTTATGGAGGAACGCCCAGGGCACTGAAGCTTTCTTT.